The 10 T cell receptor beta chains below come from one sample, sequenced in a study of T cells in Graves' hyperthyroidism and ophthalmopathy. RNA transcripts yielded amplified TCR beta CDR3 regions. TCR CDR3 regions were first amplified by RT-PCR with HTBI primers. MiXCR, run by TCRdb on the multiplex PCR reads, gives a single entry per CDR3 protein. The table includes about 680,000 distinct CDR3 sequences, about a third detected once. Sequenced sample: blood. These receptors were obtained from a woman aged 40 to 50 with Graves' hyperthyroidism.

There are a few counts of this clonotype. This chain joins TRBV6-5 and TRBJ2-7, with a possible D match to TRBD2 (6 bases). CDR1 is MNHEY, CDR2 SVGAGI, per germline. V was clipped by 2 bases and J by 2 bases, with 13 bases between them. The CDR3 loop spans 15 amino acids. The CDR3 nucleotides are TGTGCCAGCAGTTACGACGGGACTGGAGCCTACGAGCAGTACTTC. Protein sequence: CASSYDGTGAYEQYF.

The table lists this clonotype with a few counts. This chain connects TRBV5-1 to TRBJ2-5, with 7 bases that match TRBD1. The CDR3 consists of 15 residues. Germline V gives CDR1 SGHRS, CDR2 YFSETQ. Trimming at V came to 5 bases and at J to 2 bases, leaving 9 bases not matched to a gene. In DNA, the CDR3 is TGCGCCAGCAGACCCGGACAGGTTCAACAAGAGACCCAGTACTTC. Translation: CASRPGQVQQETQYF.

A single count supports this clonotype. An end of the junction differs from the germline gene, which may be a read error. CDR3 protein: CAGSERLSTGELFF. In nucleotides, the CDR3 is TGCGCCGGCAGTGAGCGTCTGAGCACCGGGGAGCTGTTTTTT. The chain couples TRBV10-1 to TRBJ2-2; no clear D. Germline lookup yields CDR1 WNHNN and CDR2 SYGVQD (reference sequence). CDR3 length equals 14 residues.

CDR3 sequence reads: CASSGNRGGTVTGEQYF. CDR3 DNA: TGTGCCAGCAGCGGAAATCGGGGGGGGACGGTCACCGGGGAGCAGTACTTC. The J gene is TRBJ2-7, the V gene TRBV7-9, with 8 nucleotides matching TRBD2. V was pared by 5 bases and J by 7 bases, with 19 bases of the junction left unmatched. Germline V gene sequence: CDR1 SEHNR, CDR2 FQNEAQ (reference sequence). This CDR3 region has 17 residues. Looking up the rest from reference TRBV7-9 and TRBJ2-7 gives the full variable domain: DTGVSQNPRHKITKRGQNVTFRCDPISEHNRLYWYRQTLGQGPEFLTYFQNEAQLEKSRLLSDRFSAERPKGSFSTLEIQRTEQGDSAMYLCASSGNRGGTVTGEQYFGPGTRLTVT.

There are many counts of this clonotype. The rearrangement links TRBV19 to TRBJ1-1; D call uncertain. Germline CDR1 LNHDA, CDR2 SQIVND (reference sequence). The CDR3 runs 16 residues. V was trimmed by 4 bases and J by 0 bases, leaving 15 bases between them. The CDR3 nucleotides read TGTGCCAGTAGTACAGCGGGGAGCCCTATGAACACTGAAGCTTTCTTT. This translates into CASSTAGSPMNTEAFF.

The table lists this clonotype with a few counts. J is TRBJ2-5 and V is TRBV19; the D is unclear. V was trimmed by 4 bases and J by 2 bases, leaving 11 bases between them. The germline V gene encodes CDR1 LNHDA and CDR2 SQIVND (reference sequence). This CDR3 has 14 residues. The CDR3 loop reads CASSTLLGQETQYF. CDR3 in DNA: TGTGCCAGTAGTACTCTCCTGGGTCAAGAGACCCAGTACTTC.

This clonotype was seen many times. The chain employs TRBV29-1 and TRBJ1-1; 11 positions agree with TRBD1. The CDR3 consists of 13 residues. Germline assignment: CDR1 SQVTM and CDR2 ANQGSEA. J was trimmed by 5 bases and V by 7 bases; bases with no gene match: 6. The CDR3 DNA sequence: TGCAGCGCCGGACAGGGGGCAAGGACTGAAGCTTTCTTT. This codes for CSAGQGARTEAFF.

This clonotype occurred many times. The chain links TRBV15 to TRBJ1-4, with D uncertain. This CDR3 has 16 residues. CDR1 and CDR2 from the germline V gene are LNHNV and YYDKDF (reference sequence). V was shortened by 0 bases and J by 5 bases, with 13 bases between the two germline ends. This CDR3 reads CATSRDRTAANEKLFF. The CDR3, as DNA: TGTGCCACCAGCAGAGATCGCACAGCCGCAAATGAAAAACTGTTTTTT.

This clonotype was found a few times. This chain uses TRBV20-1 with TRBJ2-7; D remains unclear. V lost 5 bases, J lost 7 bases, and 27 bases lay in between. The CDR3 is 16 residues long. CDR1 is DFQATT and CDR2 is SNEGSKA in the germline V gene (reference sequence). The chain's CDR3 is CSARPLAGLRPLEQYF. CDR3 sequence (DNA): TGCAGTGCTCGTCCCCTTGCCGGCCTGCGACCTTTGGAGCAGTACTTC.

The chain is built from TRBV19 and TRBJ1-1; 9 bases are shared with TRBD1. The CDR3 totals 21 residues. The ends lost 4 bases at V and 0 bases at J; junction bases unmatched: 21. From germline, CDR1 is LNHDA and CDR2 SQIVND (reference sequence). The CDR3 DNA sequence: TGTGCCAGTAGTAACAACAGGGGGCACGCCCCTTCCTCCGGGATGAACACTGAAGCTTTCTTT. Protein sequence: CASSNNRGHAPSSGMNTEAFF.